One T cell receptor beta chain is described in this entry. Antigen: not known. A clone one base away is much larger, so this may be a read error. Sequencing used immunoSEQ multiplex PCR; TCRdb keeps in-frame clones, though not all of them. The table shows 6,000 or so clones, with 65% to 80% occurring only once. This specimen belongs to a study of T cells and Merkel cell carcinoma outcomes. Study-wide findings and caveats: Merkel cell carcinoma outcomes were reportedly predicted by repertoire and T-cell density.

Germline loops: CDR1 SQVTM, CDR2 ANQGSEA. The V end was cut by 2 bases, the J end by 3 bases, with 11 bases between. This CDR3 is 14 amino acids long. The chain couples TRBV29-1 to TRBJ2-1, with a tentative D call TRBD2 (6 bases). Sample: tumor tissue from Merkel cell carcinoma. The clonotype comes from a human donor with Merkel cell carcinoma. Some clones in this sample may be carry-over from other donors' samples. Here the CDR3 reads CSVEISGLYNEQFF. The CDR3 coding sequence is TGCAGCGTTGAAATTAGCGGACTCTACAATGAGCAGTTCTTC.